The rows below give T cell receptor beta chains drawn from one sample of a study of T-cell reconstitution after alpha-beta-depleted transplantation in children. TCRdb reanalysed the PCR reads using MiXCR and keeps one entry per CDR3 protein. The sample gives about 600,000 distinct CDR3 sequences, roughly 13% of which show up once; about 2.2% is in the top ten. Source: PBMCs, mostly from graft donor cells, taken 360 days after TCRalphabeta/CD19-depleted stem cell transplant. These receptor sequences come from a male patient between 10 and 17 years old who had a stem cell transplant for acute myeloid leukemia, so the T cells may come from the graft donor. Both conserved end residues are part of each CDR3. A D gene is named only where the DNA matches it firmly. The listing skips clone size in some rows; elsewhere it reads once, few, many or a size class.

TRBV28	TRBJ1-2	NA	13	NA	CASSPQSDYGYTF	TGTGCCAGCAGCCCTCAAAGTGACTATGGCTACACCTTC
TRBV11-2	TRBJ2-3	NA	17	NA	CASSLDRAASSTDTQYF	TGTGCCAGCAGCTTAGATAGAGCGGCATCAAGCACAGATACGCAGTATTTT
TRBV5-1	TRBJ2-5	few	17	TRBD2	CASSAGLAGNHQETQYF	TGCGCCAGCAGCGCTGGACTAGCGGGAAACCACCAAGAGACCCAGTACTTC
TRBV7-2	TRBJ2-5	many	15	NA	CASSLGRGWGETQYF	TGTGCCAGCAGCTTAGGACGGGGGTGGGGCGAGACCCAGTACTTC
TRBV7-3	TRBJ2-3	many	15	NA	CASSSDVLSTDTQYF	TGTGCCAGCAGCTCGGATGTGCTTAGCACAGATACGCAGTATTTT
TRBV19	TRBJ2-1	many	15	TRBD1	CASSARDRVYNEQFF	TGTGCCAGTAGTGCCCGGGACAGGGTCTACAATGAGCAGTTCTTC
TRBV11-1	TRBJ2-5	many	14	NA	CASRQGSGYETQYF	TGTGCCAGCAGACAAGGGTCGGGGTACGAGACCCAGTACTTC
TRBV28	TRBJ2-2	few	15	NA	CASSFTLGNTGELFF	TGTGCCAGCAGTTTTACCCTAGGGAACACCGGGGAGCTGTTTTTT
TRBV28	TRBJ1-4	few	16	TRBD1	CASSLSGQGGDEKLFF	TGTGCCAGCAGTTTATCGGGACAGGGAGGGGATGAAAAACTGTTTTTT
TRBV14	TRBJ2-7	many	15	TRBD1	CASSPDRGVLREQYF	TGTGCCAGCAGCCCGGACAGGGGGGTGCTACGAGAGCAGTACTTC
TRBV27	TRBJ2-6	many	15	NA	CASSPGVSGANVLTF	TGTGCCAGCAGTCCAGGGGTCTCTGGGGCCAACGTCCTGACTTTC
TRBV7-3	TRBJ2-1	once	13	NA	CASSIHSVGEQFF	TGTGCCAGCAGCATACATTCCGTGGGGGAGCAGTTCTTC
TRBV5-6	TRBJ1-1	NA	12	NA	CASSLFGMEAFF	TGTGCCAGCAGCTTGTTCGGGATGGAAGCTTTCTTT
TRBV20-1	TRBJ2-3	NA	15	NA	CSAPLDGRGVDTQYF	TGCAGTGCTCCTTTGGACGGTAGAGGGGTAGATACGCAGTATTTT
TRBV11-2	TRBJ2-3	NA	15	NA	CASSLDGESTDTQYF	TGTGCCAGCAGCTTAGACGGGGAGAGCACAGATACGCAGTATTTT